A selection of T cell receptor beta chains follows, all from one sample in a study of PD-1 blockade in mismatch repair-deficient tumors. Profiling relied on immunoSEQ multiplex PCR, and the TCRdb table lists in-frame clones only, not all of them. The sample holds 130,000 or so clones, about 85% seen once. The sample consisted of peripheral blood, taken 44 weeks after starting pembrolizumab. The receptor source for this set is an adult with mismatch repair-deficient cancer. Both conserved end residues are part of each CDR3. The order of the fields is J gene, clone size, V gene, D gene, CDR3 protein, CDR3 DNA. D genes are given only for firm matches. Size tells how often a clone was seen (once, few, many) or the class of an expanded clone, and some rows leave it out.

>TRBJ1-5|-|TRBV19|-
CASSSDRGNQPQHF
TGTGCCAGTAGCAGCGATAGGGGGAATCAGCCCCAGCATTTT
>TRBJ2-3|-|TRBV4-3|TRBD2
CASSQDQELAGEGTQYF
TGCGCCAGCAGCCAAGATCAGGAACTAGCGGGAGAGGGTACGCAGTATTTT
>TRBJ2-1|-|TRBV9|TRBD2
CASSVGGTTYNEQFF
TGTGCCAGCAGCGTAGGCGGGACTACCTACAATGAGCAGTTCTTC
>TRBJ1-5|-|TRBV4-2|-
CASSQDVDGYSNQPQHF
TGTGCCAGCAGCCAAGATGTGGACGGGTATAGCAATCAGCCCCAGCATTTT
>TRBJ2-3|-|TRBV7-9|TRBD2
CASSFPAGTSGSSTDTQYF
TGTGCCAGCAGCTTCCCCGCCGGGACTAGCGGGAGCAGCACAGATACGCAGTATTTT
>TRBJ2-7|-|TRBV6-5|-
CASSSAYEEQYF
TGTGCCAGCAGTAGTGCCTATGAAGAGCAGTACTTC
>TRBJ2-7|-|TRBV6-1|-
CASRARDPSSYEQYF
TGTGCCAGCAGGGCCCGGGACCCCAGCTCCTACGAGCAGTACTTC
>TRBJ2-1|-|TRBV5-6|TRBD2
CASSFLLAGGNEQFF
TGTGCCAGCAGCTTTCTCTTAGCGGGAGGTAATGAGCAGTTCTTC
>TRBJ2-7|-|TRBV19|TRBD1
CASSIPFSDRAEQYF
TGTGCCAGTAGTATCCCTTTTTCGGACAGGGCCGAGCAGTACTTC
>TRBJ2-2|once|TRBV21-1|-
CASSKGIRCGSSTGELFF
TGTGCCAGCAGCAAAGGGATCAGGTGCGGGTCAAGCACCGGGGAGCTGTTTTTT
>TRBJ2-7|-|TRBV6-5|TRBD1
CASSYGTGTYEQYF
TGTGCCAGCAGTTATGGGACAGGGACCTACGAGCAGTACTTC
>TRBJ2-1|-|TRBV27|TRBD2
CACALGTSGYNEQFF
TGTGCTTGCGCATTGGGGACTAGCGGATACAATGAGCAGTTCTTC
>TRBJ2-2|once|TRBV7-6|-
CASSPGLAHTGELFF
TGTGCCAGCAGCCCCGGTTTAGCGCACACCGGGGAGCTGTTTTTT
>TRBJ2-7|few|TRBV6-1|-
CASSERQFYEQYF
TGTGCCAGCAGTGAAAGGCAGTTCTACGAGCAGTACTTC
>TRBJ1-2|-|TRBV4-3|-
CASSQDLTSVGVYTF
TGCGCCAGCAGCCAAGATCTTACATCAGTGGGTGTCTACACCTTC
>TRBJ2-2|-|TRBV27|-
CASSPGGELFF
TGTGCCAGCAGTCCAGGTGGGGAGCTGTTTTTT
>TRBJ2-7|-|TRBV6-6|TRBD2
CASTGGRASAYEQYF
TGTGCCAGCACGGGCGGGAGGGCCTCGGCCTACGAGCAGTACTTC
>TRBJ2-3|few|TRBV5-1|-
CASSALGAGGTDTQYF
TGCGCCAGCAGCGCCCTGGGGGCGGGAGGCACAGATACGCAGTATTTT
>TRBJ2-1|once|TRBV27|-
CASSFSGTYNEQFF
TGTGCCAGCAGTTTTAGCGGCACCTACAATGAGCAGTTCTTC
>TRBJ2-5|-|TRBV7-8|-
CASSLGWEGTQYF
TGTGCCAGCAGCTTAGGGTGGGAAGGGACCCAGTACTTC
>TRBJ2-7|-|TRBV11-3|TRBD1
CASSYRRADRVLGSYEQYF
TGTGCCAGCAGCTACCGTAGGGCTGACAGGGTCCTAGGGTCCTACGAGCAGTACTTC
>TRBJ1-1|-|TRBV9|-
CASSVAGGAGEAFF
TGTGCCAGCAGCGTAGCTGGGGGCGCAGGTGAAGCTTTCTTT
>TRBJ1-1|-|TRBV4-2|-
CASSQGPLNTEAFF
TGTGCCAGCAGCCAAGGGCCGCTGAACACTGAAGCTTTCTTT
>TRBJ1-3|-|TRBV7-6|-
CASSSRTGNSGNTIYF
TGTGCCAGCAGCTCCCGGACCGGGAACTCTGGAAACACCATATATTTT
>TRBJ1-1|-|TRBV10-2|TRBD1
CASREGTGSFNTEAFF
TGCGCCAGCAGAGAAGGGACAGGGTCCTTTAACACTGAAGCTTTCTTT
>TRBJ1-1|-|TRBV5-6|-
CASCRGRLSTEAFF
TGTGCCAGCTGCAGGGGTAGGTTGAGCACTGAAGCTTTCTTT